The 5 T cell receptor beta chains below all came from one sample that was sequenced in a study of shared clonotypes between healthy human individuals. Using immunoSEQ multiplex PCR, the repertoire was profiled, and TCRdb retains in-frame clones only, with some absent. Here the sample spans about 500,000 clones, approximately 77% being singletons. Sequenced material: PBMCs. The receptor source for this set is a woman in her thirties or forties in good health. Some clones in this sample may be carry-over from other donors' samples.

The sample holds a few counts of this clone. This chain links TRBV18 with TRBJ1-2; 7 bases map to TRBD1. There are 14 residues in the CDR3. CDR1 KGHSH and CDR2 LQKENI come from the germline V gene. J lost 0 bases, V lost 8 bases, and 6 bases had no gene match. The CDR3 loop is CASRKGQSNYGYTF. The CDR3 nucleotides are TGTGCCAGCCGTAAGGGACAGTCTAACTATGGCTACACCTTC.

The chain carries TRBV29-1 and TRBJ1-2, with D possibly being TRBD1 (6 bases). This CDR3 region has 13 residues. The germline CDR1 and CDR2 sequences are SQVTM and ANQGSEA. V was pared by 7 bases and J by 8 bases, with 20 bases between. CDR3 in amino acids: CSAEGGALGGYTF. The CDR3, as DNA: TGCAGCGCCGAGGGGGGGGCCCTAGGAGGCTACACCTTC.

The chain uses TRBV19 and TRBJ2-7; D remains ambiguous. This CDR3 has 14 amino acids. Per the germline V gene, CDR1 is LNHDA and CDR2 is SQIVND (reference sequence). Deletions cut 1 base from V and 5 bases from J, with 12 bases between. The CDR3 region is CASSIGRITDEQYF. The CDR3, as DNA: TGTGCCAGTAGTATAGGTAGGATTACCGACGAGCAGTACTTC.

V usage is TRBV4-3 and J usage is TRBJ2-1; D uncertain. V was trimmed by 4 bases and J by 6 bases, leaving 16 bases between them. Germline lookup yields CDR1 LGHNA and CDR2 YSLEER. The CDR3 is 15 residues long. CDR3 residues: CASSRSLGAGNEQFF. The CDR3 DNA reads TGCGCCAGCAGCCGTAGTTTAGGAGCAGGCAATGAGCAGTTCTTC.

Turning to this clone: It differs at one base from a far larger clone, so likely a read error. The rearrangement uses TRBV5-4 and TRBJ1-3, with TRBD1 identical over 7 bases. The V gene's germline CDR1 is SGHNT and CDR2 YYREEE (reference sequence). CDR3 length: 16 amino acids. This chain's CDR3 is CASSRTTGISGNTICF. CDR3 in DNA: TGTGCCAGCAGCCGAACGACAGGGATCTCTGGAAACACCATATGTTTT. Looking up the rest from reference TRBV5-4 and TRBJ1-3 gives the full variable domain: ETGVTQSPTHLIKTRGQQVTLRCSSQSGHNTVSWYQQALGQGPQFIFQYYREEENGRGNFPPRFSGLQFPNYSSELNVNALELDDSALYLCASSRTTGISGNTICFGEGSWLTVV.